This T cell receptor (beta chain) emerged from a study of tissue T cells after allogeneic stem cell transplantation. Study-wide context: Of the grafts for graft-versus-host disease patients, several were unmodified and three CD34-selected. Study-wide points: Across patients, clones rarely overlapped, yet motif clusters were shared tissue-specifically. Within patients, tissue anatomy strongly shaped TCR repertoire composition.

This research-autopsy study prospectively enrolled adult allogeneic hematopoietic cell transplant recipients with steroid-refractory graft-versus-host disease. All graft-versus-host disease patients had gastrointestinal involvement and received several lines of directed therapy. J lost 8 bases, V lost 8 bases, and 8 bases had no gene match. Per the germline V gene, CDR1 is LNHDA and CDR2 is SQIVND (reference sequence). CDR3 size: 13 residues. Details on this clone: As yet, its antigen is unknown.

Assay: immunoSEQ multiplex PCR; the TCRdb copy retains only in-frame clones and omits some. The table shows more than 2,500 clones, with 60% to 80% occurring only once. The specimen was ascending colon tissue, collected at autopsy. J is TRBJ1-4 and V is TRBV19, with 7 nucleotides matching TRBD1. The origin of this receptor is an older male patient with steroid-refractory graft-versus-host disease after an allogeneic stem cell transplant. Some of these T cells may belong to the graft donor. The CDR3 bases are TGTGCCAGTCGTGAGACAGGGAACGAAAAACTGTTTTTT. Its translation is CASRETGNEKLFF.